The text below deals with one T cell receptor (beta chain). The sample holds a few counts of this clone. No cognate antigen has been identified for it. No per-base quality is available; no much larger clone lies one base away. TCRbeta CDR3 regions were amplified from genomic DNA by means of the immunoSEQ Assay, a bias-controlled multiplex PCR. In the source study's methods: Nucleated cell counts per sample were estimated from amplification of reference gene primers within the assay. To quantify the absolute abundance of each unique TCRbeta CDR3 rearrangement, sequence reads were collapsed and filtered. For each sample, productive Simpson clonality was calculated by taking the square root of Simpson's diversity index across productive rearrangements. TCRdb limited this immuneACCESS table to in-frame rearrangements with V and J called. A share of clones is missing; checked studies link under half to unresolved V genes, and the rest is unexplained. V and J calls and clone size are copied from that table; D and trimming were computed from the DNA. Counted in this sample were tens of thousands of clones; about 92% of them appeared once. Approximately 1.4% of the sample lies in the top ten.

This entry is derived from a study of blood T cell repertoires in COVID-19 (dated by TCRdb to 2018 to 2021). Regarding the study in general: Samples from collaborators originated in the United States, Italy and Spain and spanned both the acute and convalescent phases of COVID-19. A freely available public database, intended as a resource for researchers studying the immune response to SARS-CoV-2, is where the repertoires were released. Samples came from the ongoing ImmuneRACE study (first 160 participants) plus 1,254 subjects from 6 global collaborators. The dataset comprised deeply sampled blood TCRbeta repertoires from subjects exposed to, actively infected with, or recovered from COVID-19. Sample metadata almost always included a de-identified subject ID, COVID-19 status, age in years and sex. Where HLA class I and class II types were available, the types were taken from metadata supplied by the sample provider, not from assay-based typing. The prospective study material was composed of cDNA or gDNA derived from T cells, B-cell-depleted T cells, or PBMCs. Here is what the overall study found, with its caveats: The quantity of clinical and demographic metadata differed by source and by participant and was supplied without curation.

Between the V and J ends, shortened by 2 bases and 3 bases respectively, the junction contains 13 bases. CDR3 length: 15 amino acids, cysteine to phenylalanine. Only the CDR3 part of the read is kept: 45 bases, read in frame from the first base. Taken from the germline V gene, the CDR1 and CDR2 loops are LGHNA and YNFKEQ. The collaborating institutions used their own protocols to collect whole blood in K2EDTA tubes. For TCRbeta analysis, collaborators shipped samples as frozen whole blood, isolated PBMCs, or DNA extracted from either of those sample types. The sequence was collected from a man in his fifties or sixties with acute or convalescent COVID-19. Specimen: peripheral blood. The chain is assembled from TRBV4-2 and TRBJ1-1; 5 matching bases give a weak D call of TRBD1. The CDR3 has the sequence CASSQSGGADTEAFF. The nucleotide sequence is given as TGTGCCAGCAGCCAAAGCGGGGGTGCGGACACTGAAGCTTTCTTT.